This TCR beta chain was observed in a study of shared T cell receptors in the human thymus. Germline CDR1 reads SGHRS; CDR2 reads YFSETQ. The CDR3 spans 16 residues. Trimming left V 4 bases short and J 1 base short, with 15 bases between. Clones were read by immunoSEQ multiplex PCR, and TCRdb kept only the in-frame ones, dropping some. The sample shows roughly 500,000 clones, around 82% of them seen only once. This sample also belongs to another study, concerning human thymus T cells. As reported in that work: Thymic repertoires from unrelated individuals overlapped highly, related research reported.

This sequence originates from a boy under two years old with a congenital heart defect. The chain employs TRBV5-1 and TRBJ2-1, with D possibly TRBD2 on 7 matching bases. The source material was thymocytes. The CDR3 DNA reads as TGCGCCAGCAGCCCCGGGGGGCCAATATCCTACAATGAGCAGTTCTTC. This codes for CASSPGGPISYNEQFF.